The sequence of this T cell receptor (beta chain) was determined in a study of blood T cell repertoires in COVID-19. The wider study: Specimens from acute and convalescent COVID-19 originated in the United States, Italy and Spain. PBMCs, B-cell-depleted T cells, or T cells were the source of the cDNA or gDNA that made up the material.

Per the original methods: Using reference gene primer amplification, nucleated cell counts were estimated. The assay was immunoSEQ multiplex PCR, and TCRdb's table has in-frame clones only and misses some. V and J calls and clone size are as listed in that table; D and trimming were resolved from the DNA. The table lists approximately 290,000 clones, 89% of them singletons. The sequence derives from a woman aged 25 to 45 with COVID-19, enrolled during active disease. The sequenced sample was peripheral blood.

CDR3 residues: CASSFDPGGSPLHF. The DNA of the CDR3 is TGTGCCAGCAGTTTCGACCCCGGAGGGTCACCCCTCCACTTT. This rearrangement joins TRBV28 to TRBJ1-6, with unresolved D. Germline assignment: CDR1 MDHEN and CDR2 SYDVKM. V lost 3 bases and J lost 10, with 13 bases in between. The CDR3 length is 14 residues. The full variable domain, with the rest looked up from reference TRBV28 and TRBJ1-6, is DVKVTQSSRYLVKRTGEKVFLECVQDMDHENMFWYRQDPGLGLRLIYFSYDVKMKEKGDIPEGYSVSREKKERFSLILESASTNQTSMYLCASSFDPGGSPLHFGNGTRLTVT.